Following are 18 T cell receptor beta chains from one sample sequenced in a study of preoperative IRX-2 immunotherapy in early breast cancer. Treatment noted: preoperative locoregional IRX-2 cytokine immunotherapy. Generated by immunoSEQ multiplex PCR, the TCRdb table keeps only in-frame clones and is missing some. Of more than 20,000 clones listed, 78% are singletons. The sample was lymph node tissue, taken before IRX-2 immunotherapy. Receptors were obtained from a human donor with breast cancer.

The V and J genes are TRBV19 and TRBJ2-3; D possibly corresponds to TRBD2 (6 bases). V was pared by 0 bases and J by 5 bases, with 12 bases between. Germline V gene lookup returns CDR1 LNHDA and CDR2 SQIVND (reference sequence). The CDR3 sequence is 15 residues long. CDR3 sequence (DNA): TGTGCCAGTAGTATAGATGGGGGGAGTCAAGATACGCAGTATTTT. Translating it yields CASSIDGGSQDTQYF.

Turning to this clone: A read error may produce the germline difference seen at one junction end. The genes are TRBV15 and TRBJ2-7, with a weak D call TRBD1 (5 bases). CDR3 size: 14 residues. Germline V lookup: CDR1 LNHNV, CDR2 YYDKDF (reference sequence). The CDR3 loop reads CASSFTGWGAEQYF. DNA of the CDR3: TGTGCCAGCAGCTTCACAGGCTGGGGCGCCGAGCAGTACTTC. The full variable domain, its missing parts supplied by reference TRBV15 and TRBJ2-7, is DAMVIQNPRYQVTQFGKPVTLSCSQTLNHNVMYWYQQKSSQAPKLLFHYYDKDFNNEADTPDNFQSRRPNTSFCFLDIRSPGLGDTAMYLCASSFTGWGAEQYFGPGTRLTVT.

This clone was detected only a few times. The chain couples TRBV11-3 to TRBJ2-1; 7 bases are a match to TRBD1. V shed 3 bases and J 4 bases; nucleotides not matched to a gene: 21. The V gene's germline CDR1 is SGHNT and CDR2 YENEEA. The CDR3 is made up of 20 amino acids. The CDR3 sequence is CASSFEPGQTQYQLYNEQFF. In nucleotides, the CDR3 is TGTGCCAGCAGCTTCGAACCGGGACAGACCCAATACCAACTTTACAATGAGCAGTTCTTC.

The chain joins TRBV6-8 to TRBJ1-1; possible D gene TRBD1, 5 bases. There are 15 residues in the CDR3. V shed 5 bases and J shed 1 base, with 14 bases lying between them. From germline, CDR1 is MNHGY and CDR2 SAAAGT. The CDR3 bases are TGTGCCAGCAGTGGTCAGGGTGGGCAGAACACTGAAGCTTTCTTT. This codes for CASSGQGGQNTEAFF.

This clone was detected a few times. The rearrangement uses TRBV1 and TRBJ1-6. TRBV1 is a known pseudogene. CDR3 length equals 16 residues. The DNA for the CDR3 is TGCGCCAGCAGCCAAGAGATCGGGATTTACTATTCACCCCTCCACTTT. Translated: CASSQEIGIYYSPLHF.

This clone occurred a few times. The chain combines TRBV6-8 with TRBJ2-2, with D unclear. Trimming left V 9 bases short and J 5 bases short, with 13 bases between. The CDR3 is 13 amino acids. The germline V gene has CDR1 MNHGY and CDR2 SAAAGT. Here the CDR3 reads CARGLSGTGELFF. The CDR3, as DNA: TGTGCCAGGGGCCTAAGTGGAACCGGGGAGCTGTTTTTT.

This clone appeared once. This chain connects TRBV18 to TRBJ1-2; tentatively, D is TRBD1 (5 bases). This CDR3 spans 13 amino acids. With 3 bases removed from V and 4 bases from J, the gap between germline ends came to 9 bases. Germline values: CDR1 KGHSH, CDR2 LQKENI. DNA for the CDR3: TGTGCCAGCTCACCGACAGAAAGCTATGGCTACACCTTC. Protein sequence: CASSPTESYGYTF.

The rearrangement uses TRBV5-1 and TRBJ2-3, with 8 positions matching TRBD2. The germline gives CDR1 SGHRS, CDR2 YFSETQ. The V gene end was trimmed by 5 bases and the J gene end by 1 base; junction bases not matched to a gene: 12. The CDR3 is 17 amino acids. CDR3 nucleotide sequence: TGCGCCAGCAGTTCTGGAAACGGGGGGGCCGGCACAGATACGCAGTATTTT. Its translation is CASSSGNGGAGTDTQYF.

The chain employs TRBV25-1 and TRBJ1-2; TRBD1 aligns across 9 bases. The CDR3 spans 17 residues. Germline V gene sequence: CDR1 MGHDK, CDR2 SYGVNS. The V segment lost 8 bases and the J segment 4 bases; nucleotides outside the gene matches: 17. CDR3 bases: TGTGCCAGCCCTTGGGGGACAGGGTTTCTATTAGTCTATGGCTACACCTTC. This encodes CASPWGTGFLLVYGYTF.

This clone was observed a single time. J is TRBJ2-1 and V is TRBV11-3; D possibly matches TRBD1 or TRBD2 (5 bases each). Germline loops: CDR1 SGHNT, CDR2 YENEEA. Trimming cost V 8 bases and J 9 bases, with 20 bases left between them. This CDR3 is 14 amino acids long. CDR3: CASFSRGSPGEQFF. The DNA for the CDR3 is TGTGCCAGCTTCTCCCGGGGCAGCCCAGGTGAGCAGTTCTTC.

The chain is built from TRBV6-8 and TRBJ1-2, with TRBD1 as a possible D gene (5 bases). Trimming shortened V by 0 bases and J by 2 bases, and 10 bases separated the two germline ends. The CDR3 is made up of 15 amino acids. CDR1 MNHGY and CDR2 SAAAGT come from the germline V gene. The CDR3 here is CASSYSSGPNYGYTF. CDR3 in DNA: TGTGCCAGCAGTTACTCGTCGGGGCCGAACTATGGCTACACCTTC.

The J gene is TRBJ1-6, the V gene TRBV6-8; D uncertain. V was clipped by 6 bases and J by 5 bases, with 14 bases between them. CDR1 and CDR2 (germline): MNHGY, SAAAGT. The CDR3 runs to 15 residues. The chain's CDR3 is CASSLRFRNNSPLHF. The CDR3 nucleotides read TGTGCCAGCAGCCTAAGGTTCAGGAATAATTCACCCCTCCACTTT.

This clone has a handful of counts. CDR3 in DNA: TGTGCCAGCAGCGGCGGGACAGGGTGGACTGAAGCTTTCTTT. Translating gives CASSGGTGWTEAFF. J is TRBJ1-1 and V is TRBV11-3, with 9 bases that match TRBD1. After removal of 5 bases from V and 5 bases from J, the junction contained 6 bases not matched to a gene. Germline V lookup: CDR1 SGHNT, CDR2 YENEEA. The CDR3 is 14 amino acids.

Only a few counts were recorded for this clone. The rearrangement links TRBV14 to TRBJ1-2, with D unclear. The V gene's germline CDR1 is SGHDN and CDR2 FVKESK. V dropped 2 bases and J dropped 3 bases, with 16 bases sitting between them. The length of the CDR3 is 16 residues. CDR3 residues: CASSQRTLSGYYGYTF. CDR3 sequence (DNA): TGTGCCAGCAGCCAAAGAACCCTCTCAGGATACTATGGCTACACCTTC.

The chain uses TRBV19 and TRBJ2-5; unclear D gene. V was cut by 5 bases and J by 1 base, with 8 bases left in between. This CDR3 region has 13 residues. CDR1 is LNHDA and CDR2 is SQIVND in the germline V gene (reference sequence). The CDR3 bases are TGTGCCAGTAGTGGGGTACTCCAAGAGACCCAGTACTTC. Protein product: CASSGVLQETQYF.

This chain connects TRBV25-1 to TRBJ2-7; D assignment may be TRBD1 or TRBD2 (6 bases each). V shed 1 base and J shed 1 base, with 14 bases lying between them. The CDR3 is 16 amino acids. Germline lookup yields CDR1 MGHDK and CDR2 SYGVNS. The CDR3 protein is CASSELGGQGSYEQYF. The CDR3 DNA sequence: TGTGCCAGCAGTGAATTGGGGGGTCAGGGGTCCTACGAGCAGTACTTC.

The CDR3 protein is CASSLGTRSGDTQYF. Written as DNA, the CDR3 is TGTGCCAGCAGCTTAGGGACTAGGAGTGGGGATACGCAGTATTTT. The chain recombines TRBV7-7 with TRBJ2-3; the match to TRBD2 covers 7 bases. Germline V gives CDR1 SSHAT, CDR2 FNYEAQ (reference sequence). V lost 1 base, J lost 6 bases, and 7 bases stayed unmatched. This CDR3 is built from 15 residues.

This clone was seen once. The chain links TRBV10-2 to TRBJ2-2; D may match TRBD1 or TRBD2 (6 bases each). V was cut by 2 bases and J by 6 bases, with 7 bases left in between. CDR1 is WSHSY, CDR2 SAAADI, per germline. The length of the CDR3 is 13 residues. This chain's CDR3 is CASSERGPGELFF. As DNA, the CDR3 is TGCGCCAGCAGTGAGCGGGGGCCCGGGGAGCTGTTTTTT.